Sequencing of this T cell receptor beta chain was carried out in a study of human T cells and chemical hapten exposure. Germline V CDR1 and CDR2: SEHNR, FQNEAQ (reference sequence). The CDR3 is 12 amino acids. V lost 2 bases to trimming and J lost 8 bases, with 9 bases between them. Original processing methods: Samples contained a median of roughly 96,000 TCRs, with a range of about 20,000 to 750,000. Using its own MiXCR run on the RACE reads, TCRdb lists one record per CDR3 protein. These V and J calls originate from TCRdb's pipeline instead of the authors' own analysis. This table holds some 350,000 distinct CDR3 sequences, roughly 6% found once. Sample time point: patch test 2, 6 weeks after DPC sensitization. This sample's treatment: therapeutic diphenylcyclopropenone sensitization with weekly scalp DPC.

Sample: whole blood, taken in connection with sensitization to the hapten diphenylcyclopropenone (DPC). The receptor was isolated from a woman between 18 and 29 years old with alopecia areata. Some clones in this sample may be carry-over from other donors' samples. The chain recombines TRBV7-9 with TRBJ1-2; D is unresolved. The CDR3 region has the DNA TGTGCCAGCAGCTTATCAGGTGGCGGCTACACCTTC. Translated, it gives CASSLSGGGYTF.